The clone carrying this TCR beta chain was seen a single time. Its antigen is as yet unknown. Germline lookup yields CDR1 LNHDA and CDR2 SQIVND (reference sequence). The CDR3 contains 15 residues. Trimming shortened V by 9 bases and J by 1 base, and 16 bases separated the two germline ends. Patients aged 18 to 65 had newly diagnosed hyperthyroidism that had lasted under 2 months. Regions amplified from RNA transcripts were the TCR beta CDR3 regions. Primed by the HTBI set, a first-round RT-PCR was run on the TCR CDR3. TCRdb independently ran MiXCR on the multiplex PCR reads; one entry per CDR3 protein. This sample yields hundreds of thousands of distinct CDR3 sequences, of which approximately 40% are seen a single time; 8% to 9% belongs to the top ten. This specimen comes from a study of T cells in Graves' hyperthyroidism and ophthalmopathy. Study background: Peripheral blood samples were taken at initial diagnosis, prior to any treatment.

Study-level points and caveats: In the blood, most expanded thyroid clonotypes above 0.001 appeared as well.

J is TRBJ1-5 and V is TRBV19; TRBD1 is a possible D gene (5 bases). This receptor was obtained from a man between 18 and 35 years old with Graves' hyperthyroidism. The sample consisted of blood. CDR3 nucleotide sequence: TGTGCCAGCAGCCCCAGACAGACAAGCAATCAGCCCCAGCATTTT. It yields the protein CASSPRQTSNQPQHF.